Following are 9 T cell receptor beta chains from one sample sequenced in a study of blood T cells in healthy people across ages. The second PCR ran about 6 to 11 cycles with a sample-barcoded 5' primer and J-beta primers. MiXCR, applied by TCRdb to the 5' RACE reads, yields one record per CDR3 protein. The table records 1.5 million to 1.8 million distinct CDR3 sequences, roughly two fifths of them present only once. The material sequenced was blood. These receptors were obtained from a woman between 18 and 29 years old in good health.

This clonotype was seen just once. The gene calls are TRBV5-1 and TRBJ1-1; TRBD1 matches at 9 bases. CDR3 length: 15 residues. Per the germline V gene, CDR1 is SGHRS and CDR2 is YFSETQ. Unmatched junction bases numbered 10, after V lost 4 bases and J lost 6 bases. CDR3 residues: CASSGRDRVGAEAFF. DNA for the CDR3: TGCGCCAGCAGCGGACGGGACAGGGTCGGAGCTGAAGCTTTCTTT. The whole variable domain, remainder taken from reference TRBV5-1 and TRBJ1-1, is KAGVTQTPRYLIKTRGQQVTLSCSPISGHRSVSWYQQTPGQGLQFLFEYFSETQRNKGNFPGRFSGRQFSNSRSEMNVSTLELGDSALYLCASSGRDRVGAEAFFGQGTRLTVV.

The V gene is TRBV27, the J gene TRBJ1-2, with D tentatively TRBD1 (6 bases). CDR1 MNHEY and CDR2 SMNVEV come from the germline V gene (reference sequence). Deletions cut 1 base from V and 3 bases from J, with 15 bases between. The CDR3 is 16 residues long. Here the CDR3 reads CASSLYFGGRDYGYTF. In nucleotides, the CDR3 is TGTGCCAGCAGTTTATATTTCGGGGGGCGCGACTATGGCTACACCTTC.

This clonotype was observed a handful of times. The chain has TRBV7-9 and TRBJ2-7; D remains unclear. The CDR3 sequence is 14 residues long. The germline V gene encodes CDR1 SEHNR and CDR2 FQNEAQ (reference sequence). With 2 bases removed from V and 0 bases from J, the gap between germline ends came to 8 bases. The DNA of the CDR3 is TGTGCCAGCAGCTTACGAGCAGTCTCCTACGAGCAGTACTTC. Translating it yields CASSLRAVSYEQYF.

In the case of this clonotype: A single base separates this from a much larger clone, so it may be a read error. V and J are TRBV7-2 and TRBJ1-5; D gene uncertain. This CDR3 contains 13 residues. Germline V gene sequence: CDR1 SGHTA, CDR2 FQGNSA. The chain's CDR3 is CAGSSYSNQPQHF. The CDR3 DNA reads TGTGCCGGCAGCTCCTATAGCAATCAGCCCCAGCATTTT.

V gene TRBV4-3 combines with J gene TRBJ2-1, with 10 bases matching TRBD2. Germline V gives CDR1 LGHNA, CDR2 YSLEER. This CDR3 region has 15 residues. V shed 4 bases, J shed 7 bases, and the junction held 7 bases outside the gene matches. CDR3 DNA: TGCGCCAGCAGCCGTCGGGCGGGACTAGCGAATGAGCAGTTCTTC. This gives the protein CASSRRAGLANEQFF.

The CDR3 is CASRPFLATSSYNEQFF. CDR3 nucleotides: TGTGCCAGCAGGCCCTTTCTAGCGACCAGCTCCTACAATGAGCAGTTCTTC. The chain joins TRBV6-2 or TRBV6-3 to TRBJ2-1; perhaps TRBD2 as D (6 bases). This CDR3 spans 17 amino acids. Per the germline V gene, CDR1 is MNHEY and CDR2 is SVGEGT. Trimming left V 6 bases short and J 0 bases short, with 18 bases between.

This clonotype was recorded a few times. The chain links TRBV7-3 to TRBJ2-1, with 7 nucleotides matching TRBD1. V lost 5 bases and J lost 13; bases outside the gene matches: 11. The germline V gene encodes CDR1 SGHTA and CDR2 FQGTGA. The CDR3 spans 13 residues. CDR3 in amino acids: CASSVAFGDSQFF. CDR3 nucleotide sequence: TGTGCCAGCAGCGTGGCCTTCGGGGACAGTCAGTTCTTC.

The genes are TRBV11-2 and TRBJ2-1, with 8 bases fitting TRBD2. This CDR3 has 15 amino acids. Germline loops: CDR1 SGHAT, CDR2 FQNNGV. V lost 3 bases, J lost 4 bases, and 5 bases stayed unmatched. In nucleotides, the CDR3 is TGTGCCAGCAGCTTTCAAGCGGGGGTGTACAATGAGCAGTTCTTC. Translated: CASSFQAGVYNEQFF.

This clonotype was detected a few times. CDR3 region: CASSPLRGESTEAFF. The CDR3 DNA reads as TGCGCCAGCAGCCCCTTGAGAGGGGAGAGCACTGAAGCTTTCTTT. The chain combines TRBV4-1 with TRBJ1-1, with D possibly being TRBD1 (5 bases). This CDR3 is 15 amino acids long. The ends were cut back, 4 bases at V and 4 bases at J, with 16 bases in the middle. CDR1 and CDR2 from the germline V gene are MGHRA and YSYEKL.